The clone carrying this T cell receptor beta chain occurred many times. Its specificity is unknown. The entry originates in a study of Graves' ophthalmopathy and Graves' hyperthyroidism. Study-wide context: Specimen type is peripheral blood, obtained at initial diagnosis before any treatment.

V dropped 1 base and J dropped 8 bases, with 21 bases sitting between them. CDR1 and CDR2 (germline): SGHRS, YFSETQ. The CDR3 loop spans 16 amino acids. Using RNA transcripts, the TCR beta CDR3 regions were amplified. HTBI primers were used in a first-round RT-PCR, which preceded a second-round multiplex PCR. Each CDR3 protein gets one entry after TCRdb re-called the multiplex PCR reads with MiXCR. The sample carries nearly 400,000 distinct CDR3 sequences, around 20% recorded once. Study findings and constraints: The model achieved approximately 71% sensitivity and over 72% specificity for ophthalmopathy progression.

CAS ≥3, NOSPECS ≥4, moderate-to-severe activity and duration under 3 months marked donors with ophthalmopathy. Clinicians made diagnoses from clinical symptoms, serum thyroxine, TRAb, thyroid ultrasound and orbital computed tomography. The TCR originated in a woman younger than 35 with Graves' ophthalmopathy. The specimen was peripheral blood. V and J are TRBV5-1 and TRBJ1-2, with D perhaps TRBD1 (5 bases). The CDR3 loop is CASSLTSSGTADGYTF. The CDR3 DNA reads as TGCGCCAGCAGCTTGACTTCATCGGGGACGGCTGACGGCTACACCTTC.